A selection of T cell receptor beta chains follows, all from one sample in a study of control samples from healthy donors and cancer patients. Data came from immunoSEQ multiplex PCR; TCRdb stores just in-frame clones and leaves some out. The data show hundreds of thousands of clones, with around 90% seen just once and around 6.8% held by the top ten. The specimen sequenced was PBMCs. These receptor sequences come from a man aged 40-55 years with head and neck cancer. Both conserved end residues are part of each CDR3. The D gene is left open where the match is weak.

d_call: TRBD1; j_call: TRBJ2-7; cdr3_length: 14; v_call: TRBV19; cdr3_nt: TGTGCCAGTAGTATTCGGGACAGGGTATACGAGCAGTACTTC; cdr3_aa: CASSIRDRVYEQYF
d_call: NA; j_call: TRBJ1-5; cdr3_length: 13; v_call: TRBV7-2; cdr3_nt: TGTGCCAGCAGCTTATGGGCGAGTCAGCCCCAGCATTTT; cdr3_aa: CASSLWASQPQHF
d_call: NA; j_call: TRBJ2-6; cdr3_length: 18; v_call: TRBV29-1; cdr3_nt: TGCAGCGTTGAGGTGGGTGGGCGGTTGAGCTCTGGGGCCAACGTCCTGACTTTC; cdr3_aa: CSVEVGGRLSSGANVLTF
d_call: NA; j_call: TRBJ1-6; cdr3_length: 14; v_call: TRBV5-1; cdr3_nt: TGCGCCAGCAGCTTGGGGTCGATCGATTCACCCCTCCACTTT; cdr3_aa: CASSLGSIDSPLHF
d_call: NA; j_call: TRBJ2-7; cdr3_length: 14; v_call: TRBV6-4; cdr3_nt: TGTGCCAGCAGTGTAGAGGGTCAATCCCTCGAGCAGTACTTC; cdr3_aa: CASSVEGQSLEQYF
d_call: TRBD1; j_call: TRBJ1-5; cdr3_length: 14; v_call: TRBV10-3; cdr3_nt: TGCGCCATCAGCCCAGACAGGGAGGGTCAGCCCCAGCATTTT; cdr3_aa: CAISPDREGQPQHF
d_call: TRBD1; j_call: TRBJ1-4; cdr3_length: 14; v_call: TRBV6-6; cdr3_nt: TGTGCCAGCAGAACCGGGACAGGGGATGAAAAACTGTTTTTT; cdr3_aa: CASRTGTGDEKLFF
d_call: NA; j_call: TRBJ2-2; cdr3_length: 12; v_call: TRBV10-1; cdr3_nt: TGCGCCAGCAGTCCGGGAGCCGGGGAGCTGTTTTTT; cdr3_aa: CASSPGAGELFF
d_call: NA; j_call: TRBJ2-1; cdr3_length: 15; v_call: TRBV7-9; cdr3_nt: TGTGCCAGCAGCCCGGGACCTGCTTCCTACAATGAGCAGTTCTTC; cdr3_aa: CASSPGPASYNEQFF
d_call: TRBD2; j_call: TRBJ2-7; cdr3_length: 14; v_call: TRBV2; cdr3_nt: TGTGCCAGCAGTCCTGGGCTAGCGGATTACGAGCAGTACTTC; cdr3_aa: CASSPGLADYEQYF
d_call: TRBD2; j_call: TRBJ2-3; cdr3_length: 17; v_call: TRBV27; cdr3_nt: TGTGCCAGCAGTTTATCTAGCGGGGGCGGGGGTACAGATACGCAGTATTTT; cdr3_aa: CASSLSSGGGGTDTQYF
d_call: NA; j_call: TRBJ1-1; cdr3_length: 14; v_call: TRBV5-6; cdr3_nt: TGTGCCAGCAGCTTGGGGCGACCTAACACTGAAGCTTTCTTT; cdr3_aa: CASSLGRPNTEAFF
d_call: NA; j_call: TRBJ2-2; cdr3_length: 15; v_call: TRBV28; cdr3_nt: TGTGCCAGCACAAGACAGGCAACGAACACCGGGGAGCTGTTTTTT; cdr3_aa: CASTRQATNTGELFF
d_call: NA; j_call: TRBJ2-4; cdr3_length: 13; v_call: TRBV5-6; cdr3_nt: TGTGCCAGCAGCTTGGCCCCGGGGCAGGTTCAGTACTTC; cdr3_aa: CASSLAPGQVQYF
d_call: NA; j_call: TRBJ2-7; cdr3_length: 14; v_call: TRBV27; cdr3_nt: TGTGCCAGCAGTTTAACGTTAGCAGGCTACGAGCAGTACTTC; cdr3_aa: CASSLTLAGYEQYF
d_call: NA; j_call: TRBJ1-1; cdr3_length: 15; v_call: TRBV24-1; cdr3_nt: TGTGCCACCAGTGTTGGCGGAGGGGTGGACACTGAAGCTTTCTTT; cdr3_aa: CATSVGGGVDTEAFF